This T cell receptor beta chain was captured by sequencing in a study of T cells in Graves' hyperthyroidism and ophthalmopathy. Study information: The blood sample was taken at first diagnosis, before treatment began.

Each ophthalmopathy patient scored at least 3 on the Clinical Activity Score and at least 4 on NOSPECS grade, with duration under 3 months. Study-level results: The model foresaw ophthalmopathy a median 6.5 months prior to onset. Most clonotypes that expanded in the thyroid above 0.001 also showed up in blood.

This CDR3 has 15 residues. With V trimmed by 0 bases and J by 6 bases, 3 bases remained unmatched. CDR1 and CDR2 (germline): MDHEN, SYDVKM. This clonotype has at least ten counts. The antigen remains undetermined. TCR beta CDR3 sequences were amplified from RNA transcripts. The TCR CDR3 first-round RT-PCR relied on the HTBI primer set. Via MiXCR, TCRdb re-called the multiplex PCR reads, giving one row per CDR3 protein. The sample lists around 540,000 distinct CDR3 sequences, about 16% occurring once. The chain uses TRBV28 and TRBJ2-3; the match to TRBD1 covers 10 bases. Sample: blood. The receptor comes from a woman aged 25 to 39 with Graves' ophthalmopathy. This CDR3 is CASSLWGQGTDTQYF. For the CDR3, the DNA is TGTGCCAGCAGTTTATGGGGACAGGGGACGGATACGCAGTATTTT.